These 9 T cell receptor beta chains were sequenced from one sample in a study of blood T cell repertoires in COVID-19. TCRdb's copy holds only in-frame clones and misses some; the assay was immunoSEQ multiplex PCR. The table lists about 190,000 clones, roughly 84% of them singletons. The sequencing sample was made of peripheral blood. These receptors came from a human donor in a cohort sampled during active COVID-19.

V and J are TRBV19 and TRBJ2-4, with D possibly matching TRBD1 (5 bases). CDR3 size: 16 residues. The germline CDR1 and CDR2 sequences are LNHDA and SQIVND (reference sequence). V was shortened by 2 bases and J by 5 bases, with 16 bases between the two germline ends. The CDR3 is CASSIRQGTGQNIQYF. The CDR3 region has the DNA TGTGCCAGTAGTATAAGGCAGGGCACTGGGCAAAACATTCAGTACTTC. Variable domain in full (rest from reference TRBV19 and TRBJ2-4): DGGITQSPKYLFRKEGQNVTLSCEQNLNHDAMYWYRQDPGQGLRLIYYSQIVNDFQKGDIAEGYSVSREKKESFPLTVTSAQKNPTAFYLCASSIRQGTGQNIQYFGAGTRLSVL.

This chain uses TRBV6-1 with TRBJ2-7; D possibly corresponds to TRBD1 (6 bases). CDR1 is MNHNS, CDR2 SASEGT, per germline. V was clipped by 0 bases and J by 1 base, with 19 bases between them. This CDR3 comprises 18 residues. The CDR3 spells CASSEARWVAGASYEQYV. The CDR3 DNA reads TGTGCCAGCAGTGAAGCTCGTTGGGTGGCAGGGGCTTCCTACGAGCAGTACGTC.

The chain uses TRBV10-2 and TRBJ1-2; no definite D call. The CDR3 length is 11 residues. In germline, CDR1 is WSHSY, CDR2 SAAADI. The CDR3 loop reads CASAGGYGYTF. As DNA, the CDR3 is TGCGCGAGCGCTGGAGGCTATGGCTACACCTTC.

The chain links TRBV6-5 to TRBJ1-1; D may be TRBD1 (5 bases). The CDR3 runs to 14 residues. Germline loops: CDR1 MNHEY, CDR2 SVGAGI. V was clipped by 8 bases and J by 4 bases, with 17 bases between them. CDR3: CASSSPRGVTEAFF. Written as DNA, the CDR3 is TGTGCCAGCTCCTCTCCTCGGGGGGTCACTGAAGCTTTCTTT.

V usage is TRBV15 and J usage is TRBJ2-2; a weak D match, TRBD2 (5 bases). The CDR3 is 16 amino acids. V shed 6 bases and J shed 1 base, with 15 bases lying between them. Germline-derived CDR1 and CDR2 are LNHNV and YYDKDF (reference sequence). CDR3 coding DNA: TGTGCCACCAGATTACCCACGGGGAAGAACACCGGGGAGCTGTTTTTT. Translated, it gives CATRLPTGKNTGELFF.

Of note for this clone: One end of the junction fails to match germline, which may point to a read error. CDR3 protein: CASSSRVGSTIYF. CDR3 sequence (DNA): TGTGCCAGCAGCTCCAGGGTAGGAAGCACCATATATTTT. The chain couples TRBV7-3 to TRBJ1-3, with TRBD1 as a possible D gene (5 bases). The CDR3 is 13 amino acids. Germline V gives CDR1 SGHTA, CDR2 FQGTGA.

V is TRBV28 and J is TRBJ1-5; maybe TRBD1 (6 bases). The CDR3 loop spans 14 amino acids. Looked up from germline, CDR1 is MDHEN and CDR2 is SYDVKM. V was shortened by 5 bases and J by 4 bases, with 12 bases between the two germline ends. The CDR3 coding sequence is TGTGCCAGCAGTACGGACAGCCTAAATCAGCCCCAGCATTTT. Its protein is CASSTDSLNQPQHF.

The chain couples TRBV19 to TRBJ1-5; D is ambiguous. Trimming shortened V by 6 bases and J by 2 bases, and 14 bases separated the two germline ends. Germline V gene sequence: CDR1 LNHDA, CDR2 SQIVND (reference sequence). The CDR3 spans 15 residues. The CDR3 region is CASSPGGRGNQPQHF. In DNA, the CDR3 is TGTGCCAGTAGCCCCGGAGGTAGAGGCAATCAGCCCCAGCATTTT.

This clone was counted a single time. CDR3 nucleotide sequence: TGCGCCAGCAGCCAAACCGGGACTGGGTACACAGATACGCAGTATTTT. Residues: CASSQTGTGYTDTQYF. V usage is TRBV4-1 and J usage is TRBJ2-3; TRBD2 might be the D (6 bases). The CDR3 extends over 16 amino acids. Trimming removed 2 bases from V and 2 bases from J, with 14 bases in between. Germline CDR1 and CDR2: MGHRA and YSYEKL.